This T cell receptor beta chain originates from a study of preoperative IRX-2 immunotherapy in early breast cancer. The germline V and J ends were trimmed by 0 bases and 8 bases, with 13 bases remaining between them. Germline V gene lookup returns CDR1 MNHGY and CDR2 SAAAGT. The CDR3 runs to 14 residues. This table comes from immunoSEQ multiplex PCR, and its TCRdb copy is limited to in-frame clones, with some not included. In the table there are 95,000 to 100,000 clones, roughly 85% of which are singletons. Treatment defined: preoperative locoregional IRX-2 cytokine immunotherapy. V gene TRBV6-8 combines with J gene TRBJ1-2; unclear D gene. Here the sequenced sample was tumor tissue, taken after IRX-2 immunotherapy. This clonotype originated in a human donor with breast cancer. The DNA of the CDR3 is TGTGCCAGCAGTTACTCGAACCCAGCGGGGGGCTACACCTTC. Protein: CASSYSNPAGGYTF.